The entry that follows covers one TCR beta chain sequence. The data originate from a study of shared clonotypes between healthy human individuals. Sequencing was performed with immunoSEQ multiplex PCR; in TCRdb, only in-frame clones are kept and a portion is missing. The table shows approximately 2.4 million clones, with roughly 95% occurring only once. V gave up 8 bases and J gave up 2 bases, with 20 bases separating them. The CDR3 covers 15 residues. In germline, CDR1 is SGHRS, CDR2 YFSETQ. The source is a young man in good health. The sample comprised naive CD4+ T cells sorted from blood. The subset denotes: CD45RA+ positively selected. The genes are TRBV5-1 and TRBJ2-7; possible D gene TRBD2, 5 bases. CDR3 residues: CASQTGVGGPYEQYF. CDR3 nucleotides: TGCGCCAGTCAGACCGGGGTTGGAGGACCCTACGAGCAGTACTTC.